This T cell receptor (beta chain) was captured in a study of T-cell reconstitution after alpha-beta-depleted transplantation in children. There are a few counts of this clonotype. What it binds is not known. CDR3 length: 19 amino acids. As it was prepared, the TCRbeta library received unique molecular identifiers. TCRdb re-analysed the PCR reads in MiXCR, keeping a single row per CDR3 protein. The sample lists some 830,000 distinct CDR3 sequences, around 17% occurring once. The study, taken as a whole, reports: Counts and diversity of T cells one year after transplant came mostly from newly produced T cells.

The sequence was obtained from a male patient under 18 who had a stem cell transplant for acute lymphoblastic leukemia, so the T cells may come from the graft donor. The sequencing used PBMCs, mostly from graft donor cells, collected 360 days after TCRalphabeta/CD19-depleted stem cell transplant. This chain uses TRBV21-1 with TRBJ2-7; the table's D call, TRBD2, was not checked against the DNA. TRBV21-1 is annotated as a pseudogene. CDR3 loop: CASSKVAGPPSGYTYEQYF. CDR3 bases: TGTGCCAGCAGCAAAGTTGCGGGACCTCCTTCAGGGTATACCTACGAGCAGTACTTC.